The entry that follows covers one TCR beta chain sequence. TCRdb's table, derived via immunoSEQ multiplex PCR, lists solely in-frame clones and lacks some. The sample shows 53,000 or so clones, around 86% of them seen only once. These data belong to a study of PD-L1 blockade in urothelial cancer. Study-level information: About nine tenths of the roughly 30 patients were men whose urothelial cancer was bladder-origin. At 3 weeks after treatment start (second dose) and again at 6 weeks, blood was analyzed. Counts from blood samples showed a median of roughly 140,000 T cells.

The CDR3 extends over 16 amino acids. CDR1 is SGHAT and CDR2 is FQDESV in the germline V gene (reference sequence). J gave up 0 bases and V 5 bases, and 9 bases lay outside the gene matches. This receptor was identified in a man aged 55 to 70 with urothelial cancer. V and J are TRBV11-1 and TRBJ2-7; TRBD2 agrees at 8 bases. Sample: PBMCs, taken around atezolizumab (anti-PD-L1) treatment. The CDR3 region has the DNA TGTGCCAGCAGCCCTGGAGCGGGGGAGATCTCCTACGAGCAGTACTTC. Encoded protein: CASSPGAGEISYEQYF.